The 10 T cell receptor beta chains in this list originate from one sample, sequenced in a study of shared clonotypes between healthy human individuals. Naive CD8 cells comprised CD45RO-negative, CCR7-positively selected cells, excluding terminally differentiated effector memory CD45RA+ cells. The protocol was immunoSEQ multiplex PCR, while the TCRdb copy is restricted to in-frame clones and leaves out a portion. In the table there are about 2.2 million clones, 85% to 95% of which are singletons. The sequencing input was naive CD8+ T cells from PBMCs. The receptors here all came from a man between 18 and 29 years old in good health. Some clones in this sample may be carry-over from other donors' samples.

Concerning this clone itself: The sample has other DNA sequences that encode this CDR3 too. This sequence joins TRBV27 and TRBJ1-2; D is perhaps TRBD1 (6 bases). Deletions cut 5 bases from V and 2 bases from J, with 9 bases between. Germline loops: CDR1 MNHEY, CDR2 SMNVEV (reference sequence). The CDR3 sequence is 13 residues long. The CDR3 bases are TGTGCCAGCAGTGGCACAGGGAACTATGGCTACACCTTC. The encoded protein is CASSGTGNYGYTF.

V gene TRBV2 combines with J gene TRBJ1-2, with D possibly being TRBD1 (5 bases). The length of the CDR3 is 15 residues. The ends were cut back, 10 bases at V and 5 bases at J, with 23 bases in the middle. CDR1 and CDR2 from the germline V gene are SNHLY and FYNNEI. The CDR3 loop reads CAKGDWGTRGYGYTF. The CDR3 nucleotides read TGTGCCAAAGGGGATTGGGGGACCCGTGGGTATGGCTACACCTTC.

J is TRBJ1-4 and V is TRBV5-1, with TRBD1 matching 11 bases. J gave up 1 base and V 3 bases, and 2 bases lay outside the gene matches. CDR1 is SGHRS, CDR2 YFSETQ, per germline. This CDR3 spans 16 amino acids. The CDR3 nucleotides read TGCGCCAGCAGCTGGGGACAGGGGGAAACTAATGAAAAACTGTTTTTT. Its translation: CASSWGQGETNEKLFF.

V and J are TRBV9 and TRBJ1-3, with 8 bases lining up with TRBD1. This CDR3 is built from 15 residues. Looked up from germline, CDR1 is SGDLS and CDR2 is YYNGEE. V lost 4 bases, J lost 4 bases, and 7 bases stayed unmatched. The DNA for the CDR3 is TGTGCCAGCAGCCCAGACAGGGGCGCGGGAAACACCATATATTTT. This encodes CASSPDRGAGNTIYF. The full variable domain, rest sourced from reference TRBV9 and TRBJ1-3, is DSGVTQTPKHLITATGQRVTLRCSPRSGDLSVYWYQQSLDQGLQFLIQYYNGEERAKGNILERFSAQQFPDLHSELNLSSLELGDSALYFCASSPDRGAGNTIYFGEGSWLTVV.

The rearrangement uses TRBV29-1 and TRBJ2-7; the D is unclear. CDR3 length: 13 amino acids. V was pared by 5 bases and J by 1 base, with 12 bases between. CDR1 and CDR2 (germline): SQVTM, ANQGSEA. The DNA of the CDR3 is TGCAGCGTTTGGACGCAGGCGTCCTACGAGCAGTACTTC. Translated: CSVWTQASYEQYF.

The chain couples TRBV27 to TRBJ2-1; 11 bases are shared with TRBD2. Germline lookup yields CDR1 MNHEY and CDR2 SMNVEV (reference sequence). There are 15 residues in the CDR3. V lost 5 bases and J lost 8; bases outside the gene matches: 8. CDR3: CASSPLSGGDDEQFF. CDR3 DNA sequence: TGTGCCAGCAGTCCCCTTAGCGGGGGGGACGATGAGCAGTTCTTC.

The gene calls are TRBV2 and TRBJ1-1; weak D call: TRBD1 (5 bases). The CDR3 covers 12 residues. Germline CDR1 SNHLY, CDR2 FYNNEI. Trimming took off 6 bases at V and 1 base at J, with 6 bases between the two ends. The CDR3 DNA reads as TGTGCCAGCAGGGGGCGGAACACTGAAGCTTTCTTT. It codes for CASRGRNTEAFF.

This chain links TRBV25-1 with TRBJ1-2; D gene unclear. Germline CDR1 reads MGHDK; CDR2 reads SYGVNS. V shed 6 bases and J shed 4 bases, with 6 bases lying between them. The CDR3 consists of 11 residues. The DNA of the CDR3 is TGTGCCAGCAGGAAAGCCTATGGCTACACCTTC. Its translation is CASRKAYGYTF.

V is TRBV30 and J is TRBJ2-1; D unresolved. Germline V gene data show CDR1 as GTSNPN and CDR2 as SVGIG (reference sequence). The CDR3 totals 10 residues. With 5 bases removed from V and 8 bases from J, the gap between germline ends came to 7 bases. This CDR3 reads CAWALYEQFF. CDR3 coding DNA: TGTGCCTGGGCCCTTTATGAGCAGTTCTTC.

This rearrangement joins TRBV10-3 to TRBJ1-4; TRBD1 matches at 7 bases. Germline V gene sequence: CDR1 ENHRY, CDR2 SYGVKD. This CDR3 contains 15 residues. With 3 bases clipped from V and 3 bases from J, the junction kept 4 bases outside the gene matches. CDR3 bases: TGTGCCATCAGTGATGCGACAGGGTCTAATGAAAAACTGTTTTTT. This translates into CAISDATGSNEKLFF.